Listed below are T cell receptor beta chains from one sample, sequenced in a study of blood T cell repertoires in COVID-19. Sequenced by immunoSEQ multiplex PCR; TCRdb stores in-frame clones only, minus some. This sample has roughly 170,000 clones, with nearly 80% found just once. Material for sequencing was peripheral blood. These receptors all stem from a woman in her 70s with acute or convalescent COVID-19. Each CDR3 is given with its conserved first and last residue. D genes are given only for firm matches. Where a row states a size, it is once, few, many or the class of an expanded clone; other rows omit it.

>few|TRBD1|16|TRBV15|TRBJ2-3
CATSRRRDSLTDTQYF
TGTGCCACCAGCAGGCGCCGGGACAGCCTCACAGATACGCAGTATTTT
>.|.|14|TRBV24-1|TRBJ1-5
CATSAGGGGQPQHF
TGTGCCACCAGTGCGGGGGGAGGTGGACAGCCCCAGCATTTT
>.|.|14|TRBV19|TRBJ2-1
CASSRAVRYNEQFF
TGTGCCAGTAGTAGGGCCGTACGGTACAATGAGCAGTTCTTC
>.|TRBD1|16|TRBV13|TRBJ1-6
CASSSDRDRIYSPLHF
TGTGCCAGCAGCTCGGACCGGGACAGGATCTATTCACCCCTCCACTTT
>.|.|16|TRBV9|TRBJ1-3
CASSDTGLITGNTIYF
TGTGCCAGCAGCGACACAGGGCTAATCACTGGAAACACCATATATTTT
>.|TRBD1|14|TRBV27|TRBJ1-1
CASSWGLDRSEAFF
TGTGCCAGCAGTTGGGGGTTGGACAGGTCTGAAGCTTTCTTT
>few|.|13|TRBV19|TRBJ2-7
CASSIGQDYEQYF
TGTGCCAGTAGTATAGGACAGGACTACGAGCAGTACTTC
>.|.|15|TRBV7-9|TRBJ2-5
CASSQAQSYQETQYF
TGTGCCAGCAGCCAAGCTCAATCCTACCAAGAGACCCAGTACTTC
>.|TRBD2|16|TRBV7-2|TRBJ2-1
CASSLGAGGSVDEQFF
TGTGCCAGCAGCTTAGGAGCGGGAGGATCGGTCGATGAGCAGTTCTTC
>.|.|14|TRBV10-2|TRBJ2-1
CATHGGRSYNEQFF
TGCGCCACCCACGGAGGGCGGTCCTACAATGAGCAGTTCTTC
>.|.|15|TRBV10-3|TRBJ2-1
CAIGDSRFSYNEQFF
TGTGCCATCGGGGACTCTAGATTTTCTTACAATGAGCAGTTCTTC
>.|.|13|TRBV3-1/TRBV3-2|TRBJ1-1
CASSQDPGAEAFF
TGTGCCAGCAGCCAAGATCCCGGGGCTGAAGCTTTCTTT
>.|.|13|TRBV13|TRBJ2-5
CASSLSPQETQYF
TGTGCCAGCAGCTTATCCCCACAAGAGACCCAGTACTTC
>.|TRBD1|15|TRBV7-2|TRBJ1-1
CASSLGDRRNTEAFF
TGTGCCAGCAGCTTAGGGGACAGGCGGAACACTGAAGCTTTCTTT
>.|.|13|TRBV5-6|TRBJ1-3
CASSLGVPGTLTF
TGTGCCAGCAGCTTAGGGGTGCCTGGCACCCTTACTTTT
>.|TRBD2|15|TRBV3-1/TRBV3-2|TRBJ2-1
CASSPGLAGYNEQFF
TGTGCCAGCAGCCCCGGACTAGCGGGTTACAATGAGCAGTTCTTC
>.|TRBD1|14|TRBV30|TRBJ1-6
CAWTQGQGGSPLHF
TGTGCCTGGACCCAGGGACAGGGTGGTTCACCCCTCCACTTT
>few|TRBD2|15|TRBV7-3|TRBJ2-1
CASSLMGLARNEQFF
TGTGCCAGCAGCTTAATGGGACTAGCTCGCAATGAGCAGTTCTTC
>once|TRBD1|15|TRBV30|TRBJ1-5
CAWSVRTGFNQPQHF
TGTGCCTGGAGTGTACGGACAGGATTCAATCAGCCCCAGCATTTT
>.|TRBD2|18|TRBV4-1|TRBJ2-1
CASSQEGFGGGPGNEQFF
TGCGCCAGCAGCCAAGAGGGATTTGGGGGAGGGCCGGGCAATGAGCAGTTCTTC
>.|TRBD2|16|TRBV11-2|TRBJ2-3
CASSSGLAGGTDTQYF
TGTGCCAGCAGCTCGGGACTAGCGGGAGGTACAGATACGCAGTATTTT
>few|.|11|TRBV9|TRBJ1-2
CASNRGVGYTF
TGTGCCAGCAACCGGGGTGTGGGCTACACCTTC
>.|.|15|TRBV18|TRBJ2-5
CASSPPPEGLETQYF
TGTGCCAGCTCACCACCCCCGGAGGGGCTGGAGACCCAGTACTTC
>once|TRBD2|16|TRBV10-2|TRBJ2-5
CASSESGAGGGETQYF
TGCGCCAGCAGTGAGTCAGGAGCGGGAGGGGGAGAGACCCAGTACTTC
>.|TRBD2|18|TRBV4-2|TRBJ2-7
CASSLALSGSERSYEQYF
TGTGCCAGCAGCCTCGCGTTAAGCGGGAGTGAGAGGTCCTACGAGCAGTACTTC
>.|.|16|TRBV5-6|TRBJ1-5
CASSSKLEIFNQPQHF
TGTGCCAGCAGCAGTAAGTTGGAGATTTTCAATCAGCCCCAGCATTTT
>once|.|16|TRBV5-1|TRBJ1-3
CASSRDGASSGNTIYF
TGCGCCAGCAGCCGAGACGGAGCCTCCTCTGGAAACACCATATATTTT
>.|.|15|TRBV2|TRBJ1-4
CASSVPGQHNEKLFF
TGTGCCAGCAGTGTTCCCGGACAGCATAATGAAAAACTGTTTTTT
>.|.|14|TRBV6-4|TRBJ2-1
CARHLVARYNEQFF
TGTGCCCGCCACCTCGTAGCGCGCTACAATGAGCAGTTCTTC
>.|.|16|TRBV19|TRBJ2-1
CASRQREDSSYNEQFF
TGTGCCAGTAGGCAGCGAGAGGACAGCTCCTACAATGAGCAGTTCTTC
>.|.|19|TRBV19|TRBJ2-4
CASSRAGQLSGAPKNIQYF
TGTGCCAGTAGTAGAGCGGGACAATTAAGTGGGGCACCCAAAAACATTCAGTACTTC
>.|TRBD2|15|TRBV10-3|TRBJ2-3
CAISETSGSTDTQYF
TGTGCCATCAGCGAGACTAGCGGGAGCACAGATACGCAGTATTTT
>few|TRBD2|15|TRBV4-1|TRBJ2-7
CASSRTSGGSYEQYF
TGCGCCAGCAGCAGAACTAGCGGAGGAAGCTACGAGCAGTACTTC
>.|.|15|TRBV2|TRBJ1-4
CASSEEGRGNEKLFF
TGTGCCAGCAGTGAAGAGGGGAGGGGGAATGAAAAACTGTTTTTT
>.|.|14|TRBV7-9|TRBJ2-5
CASSLNSGGETQYF
TGTGCCAGCAGCTTAAACTCCGGCGGAGAGACCCAGTACTTC
>.|.|14|TRBV10-3|TRBJ1-1
CAISEGGRQGEAFF
TGTGCCATCAGTGAAGGGGGTCGTCAAGGGGAAGCTTTCTTT
>.|TRBD1|14|TRBV5-1|TRBJ2-7
CASSRTGESYEQYF
TGCGCCAGCAGCCGGACAGGGGAGAGTTACGAGCAGTACTTC